This TCR beta chain was sequenced for a study of molecular identifiers for immune sequencing clone quantification. MiXCR, run by TCRdb on the PCR reads, gives a single entry per CDR3 protein. The sample includes 460,000 or so distinct CDR3 sequences, about 25% seen only once; the top ten take just over 0.75%. This clonotype has at least ten counts. Germline CDR1 is SGDLS and CDR2 is YYNGEE. V lost 3 bases, J lost 5 bases, and 4 bases stayed unmatched. The CDR3 is made up of 13 amino acids. This TCR was sampled from a human donor in good health. Some libraries in this study had Jurkat cell RNA spiked in. The sequencing input was naive CD8+ T cells from blood, with Jurkat cell RNA spiked in. The subset: FACS-sorted CD8+CD4-CCR7+CD45RA+ naive T cells. The V call is TRBV9, the J call TRBJ2-5; 7 bases agree with TRBD2. CDR3 in DNA: TGTGCCAGCAGCGCGACTAGCCAGGAGACCCAGTACTTC. This gives the protein CASSATSQETQYF.